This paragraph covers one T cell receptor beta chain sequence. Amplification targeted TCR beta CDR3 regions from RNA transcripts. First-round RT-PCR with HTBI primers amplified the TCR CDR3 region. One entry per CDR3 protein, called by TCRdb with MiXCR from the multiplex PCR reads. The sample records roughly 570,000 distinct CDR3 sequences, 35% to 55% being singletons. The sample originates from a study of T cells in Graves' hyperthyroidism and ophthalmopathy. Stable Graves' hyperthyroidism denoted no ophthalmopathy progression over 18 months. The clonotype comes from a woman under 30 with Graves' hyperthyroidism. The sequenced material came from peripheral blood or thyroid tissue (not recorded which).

CDR3 DNA sequence: TGCGCCAGCAGGCTGACAGGCTATGGCTACACCTTC. Translated, it gives CASRLTGYGYTF. This sequence joins TRBV5-1 and TRBJ1-2; D might be TRBD1 (6 bases). Trimming stripped 5 bases from V and 4 bases from J, with 9 bases between. This CDR3 is built from 12 residues. CDR1 SGHRS and CDR2 YFSETQ come from the germline V gene.